These 21 T cell receptor beta chains share one sample of origin, sequenced in a study of CD8+ T cells in alopecia areata. After isolation, RNA underwent reverse transcription to generate cDNA as the sequencing template. The repertoire was sequenced with immunoSEQ multiplex PCR; TCRdb's copy has only in-frame clones and lacks some. The repertoire holds roughly 200,000 clones, with almost 65% as singletons. Source: CD4+ T cells sorted from blood, taken at week 0. The receptors come from a human donor with alopecia areata.

Turning to this clone: Within the sample, other DNA sequences also encode this same CDR3. The J gene is TRBJ1-1, the V gene TRBV29-1; possibly TRBD1 for D (6 bases). The CDR3 length is 12 residues. Germline V lookup: CDR1 SQVTM, CDR2 ANQGSEA. V dropped 7 bases and J dropped 0 bases, with 9 bases sitting between them. This CDR3 reads CSGRQVNTEAFF. CDR3 DNA sequence: TGCAGCGGGAGACAGGTGAACACTGAAGCTTTCTTT. The whole variable domain, remainder taken from reference TRBV29-1 and TRBJ1-1, is SAVISQKPSRDICQRGTSLTIQCQVDSQVTMMFWYRQQPGQSLTLIATANQGSEATYESGFVIDKFPISRPNLTFSTLTVSNMSPEDSSIYLCSGRQVNTEAFFGQGTRLTVV.

The chain has TRBV5-1 and TRBJ2-7, with 9 bases matching TRBD1. This CDR3 region has 15 residues. Trimming took 0 bases from V and 5 from J; bases not matched to a gene: 6. Germline CDR1 is SGHRS and CDR2 is YFSETQ. The CDR3 bases are TGCGCCAGCAGCTTGGAAGGACAGGGGTTCCACGAGCAGTACTTC. Amino acid sequence: CASSLEGQGFHEQYF.

This clone has just a few counts. A junction boundary mismatches the germline segment, possibly from a read error. J is TRBJ2-2 and V is TRBV29-1; 8 bases are a match to TRBD1. Germline CDR1 and CDR2: SQVTM and ANQGSEA. The CDR3 sequence is 15 residues long. CDR3 sequence (DNA): TGCAGCGTTAAAGAACCTGGACAGGGCACCGGGGAGCTGTTTTTT. This translates into CSVKEPGQGTGELFF.

The chain links TRBV18 to TRBJ1-2, with 9 nucleotides matching TRBD1. With V trimmed by 5 bases and J by 6 bases, 4 bases remained unmatched. The germline gives CDR1 KGHSH, CDR2 LQKENI. This CDR3 is built from 13 residues. The CDR3 here is CASSRTGADGYTF. The CDR3 DNA reads as TGTGCCAGCTCAAGGACAGGGGCTGATGGCTACACCTTC.

For this clone: The sample carries other DNA sequences with the same CDR3. The chain has TRBV30 and TRBJ1-2, with D unresolved. V was cut by 1 base and J by 4 bases, with 4 bases left in between. The length of the CDR3 is 11 residues. Germline-derived CDR1 and CDR2 are GTSNPN and SVGIG (reference sequence). CDR3 loop: CAWSGGYGYTF. The CDR3 DNA reads as TGTGCCTGGAGTGGGGGCTATGGCTACACCTTC.

The chain links TRBV29-1 to TRBJ1-2, with a tentative D call TRBD1 (6 bases). Germline V CDR1 and CDR2: SQVTM, ANQGSEA. The length of the CDR3 is 13 residues. The V and J ends lost 4 bases and 6 bases respectively, with 15 bases between them. The CDR3 is CSVGQAIGNGYTF. DNA of the CDR3: TGCAGCGTTGGACAGGCAATTGGCAATGGCTACACCTTC.

This rearrangement joins TRBV9 to TRBJ2-7; D is ambiguous. This CDR3 is 13 amino acids long. Germline V CDR1 and CDR2: SGDLS, YYNGEE. Trimming took 2 bases from V and 2 from J, leaving 8 bases between them. CDR3: CASSVAMAYEQYF. DNA for the CDR3: TGTGCCAGCAGCGTTGCGATGGCCTACGAGCAGTACTTC.

The chain has TRBV29-1 and TRBJ2-2; D is ambiguous. This CDR3 comprises 10 residues. The V gene lost 4 bases and the J gene lost 7 bases, with 4 bases spanning the gap. CDR1 and CDR2 (germline): SQVTM, ANQGSEA. The CDR3 loop reads CSVGDGELFF. The CDR3 DNA follows: TGCAGCGTTGGGGACGGGGAGCTGTTTTTT.

The V and J genes are TRBV7-9 and TRBJ2-1, with TRBD2 identical over 9 bases. V lost 7 bases and J lost 3; bases outside the gene matches: 10. This CDR3 contains 16 residues. From germline, CDR1 is SEHNR and CDR2 FQNEAQ (reference sequence). This CDR3 reads CASNSLGGGVYNEQFF. In nucleotides, the CDR3 is TGTGCCAGCAACAGCTTGGGCGGGGGGGTCTACAATGAGCAGTTCTTC.

This clone was detected once. This chain connects TRBV27 to TRBJ2-7, with D tentatively TRBD1 (5 bases). V gave up 2 bases and J gave up 0 bases, with 11 bases separating them. Germline CDR1 and CDR2: MNHEY and SMNVEV (reference sequence). The CDR3 has 15 residues. The CDR3 region is CASSLGQGRSYEQYF. The CDR3 DNA is TGTGCCAGCAGTTTAGGGCAGGGCCGCTCCTACGAGCAGTACTTC.

The chain is built from TRBV27 and TRBJ1-6; TRBD1 matches 9 bases. The CDR3 loop spans 16 amino acids. J lost 10 bases, V lost 7 bases, and 14 bases had no gene match. Germline lookup yields CDR1 MNHEY and CDR2 SMNVEV (reference sequence). CDR3 DNA: TGTGCCAGCACCCAGGGGGACAGGGTGTTGAAATCACCCCTCCACTTT. It specifies CASTQGDRVLKSPLHF.

The rearrangement uses TRBV27 and TRBJ2-5; D is tentatively TRBD1 or TRBD2 (5 bases each). The germline V gene has CDR1 MNHEY and CDR2 SMNVEV (reference sequence). This CDR3 is 14 amino acids long. Trimming stripped 5 bases from V and 5 bases from J, with 15 bases between. This CDR3 reads CASSPLRGQETQYF. Here the CDR3 DNA reads TGTGCCAGCAGTCCCCTTCGGGGCCAGGAGACCCAGTACTTC.

This chain joins TRBV30 and TRBJ2-7, with D tentatively TRBD1 (5 bases). The CDR3 has 13 residues. The ends were cut back, 2 bases at V and 3 bases at J, with 11 bases in the middle. The germline CDR1 and CDR2 sequences are GTSNPN and SVGIG (reference sequence). In DNA, the CDR3 is TGTGCCTGGAGTAGAGGCAGGGACTACGAGCAGTACTTC. This codes for CAWSRGRDYEQYF. Variable domain in full (rest from reference TRBV30 and TRBJ2-7): SQTIHQWPATLVQPVGSPLSLECTVEGTSNPNLYWYRQAAGRGLQLLFYSVGIGQISSEVPQNLSASRPQDRQFILSSKKLLLSDSGFYLCAWSRGRDYEQYFGPGTRLTVT.

V gene TRBV29-1 combines with J gene TRBJ2-7; D remains unclear. CDR1 SQVTM and CDR2 ANQGSEA come from the germline V gene. The CDR3 sequence is 16 residues long. Trimming left V 6 bases short and J 0 bases short, with 21 bases between. The CDR3: CSVQSGETGSSYEQYF. CDR3 DNA: TGCAGCGTGCAGTCTGGCGAGACGGGTAGCTCCTACGAGCAGTACTTC.

V gene TRBV4-1 combines with J gene TRBJ2-1, with D perhaps TRBD2 (6 bases). Germline-derived CDR1 and CDR2 are MGHRA and YSYEKL. This CDR3 has 15 residues. Trimming cost V 6 bases and J 10 bases, with 22 bases left between them. CDR3 amino acids: CASSVQRTPAGEQFF. In DNA form, the CDR3 reads TGCGCCAGCAGTGTACAGCGGACGCCCGCGGGGGAGCAGTTCTTC.

The chain employs TRBV6-6 and TRBJ1-5; a possible D gene is TRBD1 (5 bases). V shed 7 bases and J shed 7 bases, with 17 bases lying between them. The length of the CDR3 is 14 residues. The germline V gene has CDR1 MNHNY and CDR2 SVGAGI (reference sequence). As DNA, the CDR3 is TGTGCCAGCACTAAACCTACAGGCGGCCAGCCCCAGCATTTT. Translation gives CASTKPTGGQPQHF.

This clone has more than one count but fewer than ten. The chain uses TRBV6-1 and TRBJ1-1; D is unclear. The CDR3 spans 14 residues. V lost 3 bases and J lost 2, with 10 bases in between. Germline assignment: CDR1 MNHNS and CDR2 SASEGT. The CDR3 loop reads CASSDSGSNTEAFF. The CDR3 DNA is TGTGCCAGCAGTGACTCCGGATCTAACACTGAAGCTTTCTTT.

The gene calls are TRBV27 and TRBJ1-1; D uncertain. This CDR3 contains 13 residues. The germline CDR1 and CDR2 sequences are MNHEY and SMNVEV (reference sequence). V was cut by 0 bases and J by 7 bases, with 9 bases left in between. CDR3 coding DNA: TGTGCCAGCAGTTTATCCCTTTTTGATGAAGCTTTCTTT. Its translation is CASSLSLFDEAFF.

V gene TRBV5-1 combines with J gene TRBJ1-1, with 8 bases aligning to TRBD1. Germline V gene lookup returns CDR1 SGHRS and CDR2 YFSETQ. This CDR3 comprises 15 residues. With V trimmed by 0 bases and J by 1 base, 2 bases remained unmatched. Here the CDR3 DNA reads TGCGCCAGCAGCTTGGCCGGACAGGGGAACACTGAAGCTTTCTTT. It encodes CASSLAGQGNTEAFF. The whole variable domain, filled in from reference TRBV5-1 and TRBJ1-1, reads KAGVTQTPRYLIKTRGQQVTLSCSPISGHRSVSWYQQTPGQGLQFLFEYFSETQRNKGNFPGRFSGRQFSNSRSEMNVSTLELGDSALYLCASSLAGQGNTEAFFGQGTRLTVV.

This clone has more than one count but fewer than ten. The chain is built from TRBV7-2 and TRBJ2-3; D is ambiguous. Germline-derived CDR1 and CDR2 are SGHTA and FQGNSA. The CDR3 totals 14 residues. V was cut by 1 base and J by 9 bases, with 14 bases left in between. The CDR3 sequence: CASSLELDKRTQYF. The CDR3 coding sequence is TGTGCCAGCAGCTTAGAGTTAGACAAAAGAACGCAGTATTTT.

The rearrangement uses TRBV7-3 and TRBJ2-7; tentatively, D is TRBD1 or TRBD2 (5 bases each). V was pared by 5 bases and J by 0 bases, with 14 bases between. Germline CDR1 SGHTA, CDR2 FQGTGA. CDR3 length: 15 amino acids. The CDR3 region has the DNA TGTGCCAGCAGCCCAGCTGCTGGGACCTCCTACGAGCAGTACTTC. Its translation: CASSPAAGTSYEQYF.